Sequencing of this T cell receptor (beta chain) was carried out in a study of blood T cell repertoires in COVID-19. In the study overall: Nucleic acid was either cDNA or gDNA, and it came from T cells, B-cell-depleted T cells, or PBMCs.

In the original analysis: Reference gene primer amplification yielded estimated nucleated cell counts. Sequencing was performed with immunoSEQ multiplex PCR; in TCRdb, only in-frame clones are kept and a portion is missing. V and J calls and clone size are as listed in that table; D and trimming were resolved from the DNA. The data hold approximately 200,000 clones, with roughly 88% observed a single time. The CDR3 runs 13 residues. Germline trimming cut 8 bases from V and 6 bases from J; bases unmatched to any gene: 7. Germline V gene lookup returns CDR1 SNHLY and CDR2 FYNNEI. The rearrangement links TRBV2 to TRBJ1-1; 9 bases fit TRBD1. Sequenced input: PBMCs or T cells enriched from blood (not recorded which). The clonotype comes from a woman in her twenties or thirties who had recovered from COVID-19. This chain's CDR3 is CASLRDRVAEAFF. The CDR3 nucleotides read TGTGCCAGCCTCCGGGACAGGGTTGCTGAAGCTTTCTTT.